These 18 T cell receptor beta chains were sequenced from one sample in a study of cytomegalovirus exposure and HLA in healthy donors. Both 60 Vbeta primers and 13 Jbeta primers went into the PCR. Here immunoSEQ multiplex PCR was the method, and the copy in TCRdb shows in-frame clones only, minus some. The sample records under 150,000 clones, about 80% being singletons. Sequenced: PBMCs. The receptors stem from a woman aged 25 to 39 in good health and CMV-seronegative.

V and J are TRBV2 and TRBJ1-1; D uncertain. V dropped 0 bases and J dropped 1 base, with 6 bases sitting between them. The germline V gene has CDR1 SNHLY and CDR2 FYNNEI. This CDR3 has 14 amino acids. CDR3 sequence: CASSEALRNTEAFF. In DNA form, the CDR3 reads TGTGCCAGCAGTGAAGCGCTCAGGAACACTGAAGCTTTCTTT.

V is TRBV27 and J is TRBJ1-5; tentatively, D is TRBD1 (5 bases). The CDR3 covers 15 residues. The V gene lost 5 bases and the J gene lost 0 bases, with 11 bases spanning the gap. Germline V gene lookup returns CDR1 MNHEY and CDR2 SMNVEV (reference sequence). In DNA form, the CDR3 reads TGTGCCAGCAGTCTAGACAGCTATAGCAATCAGCCCCAGCATTTT. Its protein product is CASSLDSYSNQPQHF.

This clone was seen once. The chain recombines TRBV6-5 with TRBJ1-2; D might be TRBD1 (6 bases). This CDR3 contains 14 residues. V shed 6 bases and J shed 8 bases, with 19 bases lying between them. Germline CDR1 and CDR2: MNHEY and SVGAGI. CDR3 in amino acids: CASRTRGAGDGYTF. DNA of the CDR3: TGTGCCAGCAGGACGCGGGGGGCAGGGGACGGCTACACCTTC.

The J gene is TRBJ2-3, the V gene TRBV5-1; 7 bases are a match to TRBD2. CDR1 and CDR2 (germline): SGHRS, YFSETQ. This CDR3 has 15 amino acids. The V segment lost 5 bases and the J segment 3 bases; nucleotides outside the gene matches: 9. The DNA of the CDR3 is TGCGCCAGCAGGGTTGACGCCGGGGGGACAGATACGCAGTATTTT. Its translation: CASRVDAGGTDTQYF.

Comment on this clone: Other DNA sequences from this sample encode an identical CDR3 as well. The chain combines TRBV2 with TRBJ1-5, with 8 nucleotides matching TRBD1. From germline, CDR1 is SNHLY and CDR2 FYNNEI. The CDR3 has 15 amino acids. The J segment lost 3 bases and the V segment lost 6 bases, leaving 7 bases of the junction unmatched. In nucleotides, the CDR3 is TGTGCCAGCAGGAGAGACAGGGGCGACAATCAGCCCCAGCATTTT. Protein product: CASRRDRGDNQPQHF. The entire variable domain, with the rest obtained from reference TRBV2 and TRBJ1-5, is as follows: EPEVTQTPSHQVTQMGQEVILRCVPISNHLYFYWYRQILGQKVEFLVSFYNNEISEKSEIFDDQFSVERPDGSNFTLKIRSTKLEDSAMYFCASRRDRGDNQPQHFGDGTRLSIL.

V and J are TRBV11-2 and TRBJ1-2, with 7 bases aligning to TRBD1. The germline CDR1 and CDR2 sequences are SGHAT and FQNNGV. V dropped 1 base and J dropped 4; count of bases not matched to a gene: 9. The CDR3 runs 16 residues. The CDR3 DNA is TGTGCCAGCAGCTTAGGGTCAACCGACAGGGCCTATGGCTACACCTTC. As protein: CASSLGSTDRAYGYTF.

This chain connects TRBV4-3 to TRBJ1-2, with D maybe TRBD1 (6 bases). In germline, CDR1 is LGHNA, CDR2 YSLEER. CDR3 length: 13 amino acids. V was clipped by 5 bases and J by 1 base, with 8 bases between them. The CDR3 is CASSSQGNYGYTF. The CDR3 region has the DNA TGCGCCAGCAGCTCACAGGGTAACTATGGCTACACCTTC.

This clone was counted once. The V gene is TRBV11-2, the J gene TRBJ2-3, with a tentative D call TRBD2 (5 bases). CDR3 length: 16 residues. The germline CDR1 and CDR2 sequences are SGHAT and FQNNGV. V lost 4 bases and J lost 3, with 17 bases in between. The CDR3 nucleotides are TGTGCCAGCAGCTCCCGTAGCGAGCTTACAACAGATACGCAGTATTTT. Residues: CASSSRSELTTDTQYF.

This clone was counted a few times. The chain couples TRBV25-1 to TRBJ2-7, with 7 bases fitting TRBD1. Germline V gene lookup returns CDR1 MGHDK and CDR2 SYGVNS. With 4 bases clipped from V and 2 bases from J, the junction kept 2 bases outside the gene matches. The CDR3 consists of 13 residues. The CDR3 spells CASSVTGAYEQYF. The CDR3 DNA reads TGTGCCAGCAGTGTCACAGGGGCCTACGAGCAGTACTTC.

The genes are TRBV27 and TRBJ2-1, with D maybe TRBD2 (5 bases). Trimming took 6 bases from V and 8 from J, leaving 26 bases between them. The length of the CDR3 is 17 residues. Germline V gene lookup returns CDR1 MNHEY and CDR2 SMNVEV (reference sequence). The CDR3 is CASSPRPPGMERDEQFF. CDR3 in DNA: TGTGCCAGCAGCCCCCGTCCCCCGGGAATGGAGAGGGATGAGCAGTTCTTC.

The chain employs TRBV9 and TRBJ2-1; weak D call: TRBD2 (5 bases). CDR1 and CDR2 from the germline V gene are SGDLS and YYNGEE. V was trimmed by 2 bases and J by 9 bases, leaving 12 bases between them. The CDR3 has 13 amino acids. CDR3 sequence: CASSVLLGGEQFF. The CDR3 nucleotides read TGTGCCAGCAGCGTCCTACTCGGAGGTGAGCAGTTCTTC.

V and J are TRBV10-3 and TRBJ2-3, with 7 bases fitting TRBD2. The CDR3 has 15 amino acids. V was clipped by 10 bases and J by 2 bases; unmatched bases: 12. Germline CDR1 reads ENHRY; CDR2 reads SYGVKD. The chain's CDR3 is CATKASSGSTDTQYF. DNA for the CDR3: TGTGCCACCAAAGCCAGTAGCGGGTCCACAGATACGCAGTATTTT.

The CDR3 nucleotides are TGCGTCCTAAGGCGGGGTAGGGACGAGCAGTACTTC. Amino acid sequence: CVLRRGRDEQYF. The V and J genes are TRBV10-1 and TRBJ2-7; perhaps TRBD2 as D (6 bases). The CDR3 runs 12 residues. Germline assignment: CDR1 WNHNN and CDR2 SYGVQD (reference sequence).

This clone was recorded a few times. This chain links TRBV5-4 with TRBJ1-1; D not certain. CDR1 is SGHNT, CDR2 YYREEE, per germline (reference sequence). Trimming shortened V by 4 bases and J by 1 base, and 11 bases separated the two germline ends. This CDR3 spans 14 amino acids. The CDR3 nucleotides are TGTGCCAGCAGCCTTGCGTCGGGGAACACTGAAGCTTTCTTT. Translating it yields CASSLASGNTEAFF.

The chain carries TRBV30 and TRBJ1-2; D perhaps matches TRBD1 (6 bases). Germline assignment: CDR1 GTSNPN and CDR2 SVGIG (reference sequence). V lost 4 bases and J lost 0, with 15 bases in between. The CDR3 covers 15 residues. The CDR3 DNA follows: TGTGCCTGGACCCTTACAGGGCGGACTAACTATGGCTACACCTTC. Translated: CAWTLTGRTNYGYTF. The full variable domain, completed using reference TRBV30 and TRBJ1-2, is SQTIHQWPATLVQPVGSPLSLECTVEGTSNPNLYWYRQAAGRGLQLLFYSVGIGQISSEVPQNLSASRPQDRQFILSSKKLLLSDSGFYLCAWTLTGRTNYGYTFGSGTRLTVV.

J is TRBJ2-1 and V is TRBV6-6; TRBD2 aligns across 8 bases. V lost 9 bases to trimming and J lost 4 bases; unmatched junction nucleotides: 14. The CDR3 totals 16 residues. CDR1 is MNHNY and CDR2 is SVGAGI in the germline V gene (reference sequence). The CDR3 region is CASNLAGGYLYNEQFF. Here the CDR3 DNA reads TGTGCCAGTAACCTTGCGGGGGGATATCTTTACAATGAGCAGTTCTTC.

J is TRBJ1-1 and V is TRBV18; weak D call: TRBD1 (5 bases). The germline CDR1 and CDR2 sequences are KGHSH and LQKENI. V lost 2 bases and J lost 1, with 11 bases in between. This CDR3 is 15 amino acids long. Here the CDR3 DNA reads TGTGCCAGCTCACCAGCAGGGAGGGGGAACACTGAAGCTTTCTTT. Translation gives CASSPAGRGNTEAFF. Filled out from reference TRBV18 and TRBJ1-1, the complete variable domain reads NAGVMQNPRHLVRRRGQEARLRCSPMKGHSHVYWYRQLPEEGLKFMVYLQKENIIDESGMPKERFSAEFPKEGPSILRIQQVVRGDSAAYFCASSPAGRGNTEAFFGQGTRLTVV.

The CDR3 nucleotides are TGTGCCAGCAGCTTGGCGACAGGGGCCTACACAGATACGCAGTATTTT. Its translation: CASSLATGAYTDTQYF. The rearrangement uses TRBV5-6 and TRBJ2-3; 8 bases align to TRBD1. The V gene end was trimmed by 0 bases and the J gene end by 2 bases; junction bases not matched to a gene: 5. CDR1 SGHDT and CDR2 YYEEEE come from the germline V gene. The CDR3 is 16 residues long.